This TCR beta chain was sequenced for a study of T-cell reconstitution after alpha-beta-depleted transplantation in children. Whole-study results and caveats: Surviving recipient T cells and intrathymic progenitors accounted for some patients' high TCRbeta diversity at day 60. Newly generated T cells supplied most T-cell counts and diversity one year post-transplant.

TCRbeta library preparation incorporated unique molecular identifiers. Each CDR3 protein gets one entry after TCRdb re-called the PCR reads with MiXCR. The table includes about 460,000 distinct CDR3 sequences, roughly a tenth detected once. Germline V gives CDR1 WSHSY, CDR2 SAAADI. The CDR3 runs 13 residues. The V gene lost 4 bases and the J gene lost 0 bases, with 5 bases spanning the gap. This clonotype has ten or more counts. The antigen is undetermined. Sequences were derived from PBMCs, sampled before TCRalphabeta/CD19-depleted stem cell transplant. This receptor was identified in a child aged 2 to 9 with inherited bone marrow failure, due to receive a stem cell transplant. V usage is TRBV10-2 and J usage is TRBJ2-3; D ambiguous. CDR3 loop: CASSGLSTDTQYF. As DNA, the CDR3 is TGCGCCAGCAGTGGACTCAGCACAGATACGCAGTATTTT.